A selection of T cell receptor beta chains follows, all from one sample in a study of blood T cell repertoires in COVID-19. Sequencing used immunoSEQ multiplex PCR; TCRdb keeps in-frame clones, though not all of them. The profile shows about 280,000 clones, 75% to 85% of them singletons. The sequenced sample consisted of peripheral blood. These receptors all come from a man aged 45-60 years with active or convalescent COVID-19. Both conserved end residues are part of each CDR3. A D gene is named only where the DNA matches it firmly. Clone size, where shown, is once, few, many, or a class for clones that have expanded.

j_call clone_size v_call d_call cdr3_aa cdr3_nt
TRBJ1-2 few TRBV9 . CASSVHRGAGGYTF TGTGCCAGCAGCGTTCATCGGGGGGCTGGCGGCTACACCTTC
TRBJ1-3 . TRBV7-9 TRBD1 CASTGRDRGLGNTIYF TGTGCCAGCACCGGCCGGGACAGGGGGCTTGGAAACACCATATATTTT
TRBJ1-1 few TRBV3-1/TRBV3-2 TRBD1 CASSSADRGDTEAFF TGTGCCAGCAGCTCCGCCGACAGGGGAGATACTGAAGCTTTCTTT
TRBJ2-1 . TRBV7-9 TRBD2 CASSSNKIVLAGAVNEQFF TGTGCCAGCAGCTCTAATAAAATCGTTCTAGCGGGAGCCGTCAATGAGCAGTTCTTC
TRBJ2-7 . TRBV7-9 TRBD2 CASSEGASGSYEQYF TGTGCCAGCAGCGAAGGGGCTAGCGGGAGCTACGAGCAGTACTTC
TRBJ2-1 once TRBV14 . CASSQLQGRSLRYEQFF TGTGCCAGCAGCCAGCTACAGGGGAGGTCGTTACGGTATGAGCAGTTCTTC
TRBJ1-5 . TRBV29-1 . CSVQWGSGQPQHF TGCAGCGTTCAGTGGGGCTCCGGGCAGCCCCAGCATTTT
TRBJ2-7 . TRBV5-1 . CASSLLSQGTNYEQYF TGCGCCAGCAGCTTATTATCTCAGGGGACAAACTACGAGCAGTACTTC
TRBJ2-7 once TRBV6-5 . CASSPGSPSSYEQYF TGTGCCAGCAGTCCAGGGTCCCCCAGCTCCTACGAGCAGTACTTC
TRBJ2-7 . TRBV6-2/TRBV6-3 . CASSLASDYGHYKAYEQYF TGTGCCAGCAGCCTGGCTTCGGATTACGGCCACTACAAAGCCTACGAGCAGTACTTC
TRBJ1-5 . TRBV19 TRBD1 CASMPHRDRGHQPQHF TGTGCCAGTATGCCCCATCGCGACAGGGGGCATCAGCCCCAGCATTTT
TRBJ2-7 . TRBV19 TRBD2 CASSRTPGLAAYEQYF TGTGCCAGTAGTAGAACCCCGGGACTAGCGGCCTACGAGCAGTACTTC
TRBJ2-1 . TRBV5-4 . CASGGSTGLANEQFF TGTGCCAGCGGTGGTTCCACAGGTTTGGCAAATGAGCAGTTCTTC
TRBJ2-2 . TRBV9 . CASSVAIAGELFF TGTGCCAGCAGCGTAGCAATTGCCGGGGAGCTGTTTTTT
TRBJ1-2 . TRBV18 TRBD1 CASSYGTDVNYGYTF TGTGCCAGCTCGTACGGGACAGATGTAAACTATGGCTACACCTTC
TRBJ2-5 . TRBV6-5 TRBD2 CADPGTSCPGETQYF TGTGCCGACCCCGGGACTAGCTGTCCAGGGGAGACCCAGTACTTC
TRBJ2-2 . TRBV30 . CAWSDLGGITGELFF TGTGCCTGGAGTGACTTAGGGGGAATCACCGGGGAGCTGTTTTTT
TRBJ2-1 . TRBV7-9 . CASSLLSGSRYNEQFF TGTGCCAGCAGCTTATTGTCCGGGAGTAGGTACAATGAGCAGTTCTTC
TRBJ1-4 once TRBV6-6 TRBD1 CASGQDYITNEKLFF TGTGCCAGCGGACAGGACTATATAACTAATGAAAAACTGTTTTTT
TRBJ1-1 many TRBV19 . CASSGQGHTEAFF TGTGCCAGTAGTGGCCAGGGGCACACTGAAGCTTTCTTT
TRBJ1-6 . TRBV5-1 . CASSLGPGKNSPLHF TGCGCCAGCAGCTTGGGGCCAGGGAAAAATTCACCCCTCCACTTT
TRBJ2-1 . TRBV9 TRBD2 CASSVGTSVLALYNEQFF TGTGCCAGCAGCGTAGGGACTAGCGTACTTGCCTTATATAATGAGCAGTTCTTC
TRBJ1-5 . TRBV28 . CASKVEEQPQHF TGTGCCAGCAAGGTTGAGGAACAGCCCCAGCATTTT
TRBJ1-4 . TRBV14 TRBD1 CASSQGGDRKMPGLNEKLFF TGTGCCAGCAGCCAAGGAGGGGACAGGAAGATGCCGGGACTTAATGAAAAACTGTTTTTT
TRBJ2-5 . TRBV6-2/TRBV6-3 . CASSYAGAGGTQYF TGTGCCAGCAGTTACGCAGGGGCAGGCGGGACCCAGTACTTC
TRBJ2-5 . TRBV6-2/TRBV6-3 TRBD2 CASSWGLRETQYF TGTGCCAGCAGCTGGGGACTAAGGGAGACCCAGTACTTC
TRBJ2-7 . TRBV2 . CASSPAYEQYF TGTGCCAGCAGTCCAGCCTACGAGCAGTACTTC
TRBJ2-1 . TRBV12-2 . CASRPKRVQREIKNEQFF TGTGCAAGTCGCCCCAAGAGGGTCCAGCGGGAGATTAAGAATGAGCAGTTCTTC